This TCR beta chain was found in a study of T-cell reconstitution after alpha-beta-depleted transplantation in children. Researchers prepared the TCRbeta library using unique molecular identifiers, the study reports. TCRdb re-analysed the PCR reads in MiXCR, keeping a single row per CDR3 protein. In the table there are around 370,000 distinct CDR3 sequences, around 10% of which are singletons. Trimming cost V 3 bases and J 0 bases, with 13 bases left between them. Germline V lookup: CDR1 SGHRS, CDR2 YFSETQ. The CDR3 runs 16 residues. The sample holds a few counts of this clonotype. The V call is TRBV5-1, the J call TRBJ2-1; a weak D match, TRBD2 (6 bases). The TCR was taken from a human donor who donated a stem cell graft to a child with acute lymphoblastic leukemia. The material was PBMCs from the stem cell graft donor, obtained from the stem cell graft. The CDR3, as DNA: TGCGCCAGCAGCTGGGGGAGGTTTGGCTCCTACAATGAGCAGTTCTTC. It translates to CASSWGRFGSYNEQFF.